This T cell receptor (beta chain) emerged from a study of early T cells in non-severe SARS-CoV-2 infection. TCRdb itself ran the 5' RACE reads through MiXCR, one entry per CDR3 protein. The table has under 25,000 distinct CDR3 sequences, 3.5% to 5.5% seen once. This clonotype was detected many times. The receptor was derived from an adult who was a healthcare worker with PCR-confirmed SARS-CoV-2 infection or an uninfected control (not recorded which). Sequencing was done on a sample of whole blood.

In DNA form, the CDR3 reads TGTGCCAGCAGCTTGGGGGGACAGTCCTATGGCTACACCTTC. This gives the protein CASSLGGQSYGYTF. The chain carries TRBV5-5 and TRBJ1-2, with TRBD1 matching 7 bases. From germline, CDR1 is SGHKS and CDR2 YYEKEE (reference sequence). Germline trimming cut 0 bases from V and 4 bases from J; bases unmatched to any gene: 3. The CDR3 has 14 amino acids.